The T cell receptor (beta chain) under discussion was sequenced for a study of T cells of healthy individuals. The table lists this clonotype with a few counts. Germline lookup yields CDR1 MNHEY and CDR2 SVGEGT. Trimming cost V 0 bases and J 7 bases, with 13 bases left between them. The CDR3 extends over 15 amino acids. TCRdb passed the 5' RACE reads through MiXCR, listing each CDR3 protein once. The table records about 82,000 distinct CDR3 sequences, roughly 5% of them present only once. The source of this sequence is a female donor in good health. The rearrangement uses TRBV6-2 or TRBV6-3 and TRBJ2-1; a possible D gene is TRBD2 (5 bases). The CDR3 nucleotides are TGTGCCAGCAGTTACTCGAACGGCAGGAGGAATGAGCAGTTCTTC. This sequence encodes CASSYSNGRRNEQFF.